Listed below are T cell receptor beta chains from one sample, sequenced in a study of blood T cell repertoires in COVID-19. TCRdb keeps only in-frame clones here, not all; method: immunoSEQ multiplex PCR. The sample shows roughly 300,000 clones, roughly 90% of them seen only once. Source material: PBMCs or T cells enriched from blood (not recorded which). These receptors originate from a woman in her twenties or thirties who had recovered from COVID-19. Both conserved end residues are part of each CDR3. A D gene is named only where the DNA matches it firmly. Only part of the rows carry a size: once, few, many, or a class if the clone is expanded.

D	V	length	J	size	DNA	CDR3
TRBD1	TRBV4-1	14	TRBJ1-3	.	TGCCCGCGACTAGGGGGCCGTTTTGGAAACACCATATATTTT	CPRLGGRFGNTIYF
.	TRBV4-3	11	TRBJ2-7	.	TGCGCCAGCAGTCAAGGTAAAGAGCAGTACTTC	CASSQGKEQYF
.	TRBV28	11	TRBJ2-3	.	TGTGCCAGCAGGTACACAGATACGCAGTATTTT	CASRYTDTQYF
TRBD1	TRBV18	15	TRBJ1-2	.	TGTGCCAGCTCACCCCCGGGACAGACTAACTATGGCTACACCTTC	CASSPPGQTNYGYTF
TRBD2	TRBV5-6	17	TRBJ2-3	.	TGTGCCAGCAGCTTGGTGGTTAGCGGGACGGCGGCAGATACGCAGTATTTT	CASSLVVSGTAADTQYF
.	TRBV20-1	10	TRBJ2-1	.	TGCAGTGGTTCAACTACCGAGCAGTTCTTC	CSGSTTEQFF
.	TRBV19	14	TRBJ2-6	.	TGTGCCAGGGAGATCTTCTCTGGGGCCAACGTCCTGACTTTC	CAREIFSGANVLTF
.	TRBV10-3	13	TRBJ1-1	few	TGTGCCATCAGTGACGACATGAACACTGAAGCTTTCTTT	CAISDDMNTEAFF
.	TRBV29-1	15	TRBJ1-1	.	TGCAGCGTTGCCGGGGGGCCGGGGGTGAACACTGAAGCTTTCTTT	CSVAGGPGVNTEAFF
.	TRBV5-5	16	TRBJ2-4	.	TGTGCCAGCAGCTTCTCGGGACTCTTAGCCAAAAACATTCAGTACTTC	CASSFSGLLAKNIQYF
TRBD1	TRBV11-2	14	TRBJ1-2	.	TGTGCCAGCAGCTTGGACAGGGAAGTTGGTGGCTACACCTTC	CASSLDREVGGYTF
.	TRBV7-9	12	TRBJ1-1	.	TGTGCCAGCAGCTCGGCGGGGCCACAAGCTTTCTTT	CASSSAGPQAFF
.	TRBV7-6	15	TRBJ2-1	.	TGTGCCAGCAGCTTAGCGGGGCCACTCTACAATGAGCAGTTCTTC	CASSLAGPLYNEQFF
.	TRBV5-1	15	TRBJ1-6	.	TGCGCCAGCAGCTTGGGGGCGGCGGGGAGACCACCCCTCCACTTT	CASSLGAAGRPPLHF
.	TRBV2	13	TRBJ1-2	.	TGTGCCAGCAGTGAGGCCTCTAACTATGGCTACACCTTC	CASSEASNYGYTF
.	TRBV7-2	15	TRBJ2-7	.	TGTGCCAGCAGCTTAGTTTCCGGGGGCTCCTACGAGCAGTACTTC	CASSLVSGGSYEQYF
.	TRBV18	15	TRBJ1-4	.	TGTGCCAGCTCACCCGGAGTGGCCCCTAATGAAAAACTGTTTTTT	CASSPGVAPNEKLFF
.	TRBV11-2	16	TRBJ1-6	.	TGTGCCAGCAGCTTATTCAGGGGCTCCTATAATTCACCCCTCCACTTT	CASSLFRGSYNSPLHF
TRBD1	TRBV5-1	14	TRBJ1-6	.	TGCGCCAGCAGCTCTGGACAGGTAGATTCACCCCTCCACTTT	CASSSGQVDSPLHF
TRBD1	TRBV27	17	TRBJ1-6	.	TGTGCCAGCAGTTTAAAACAGGGGACATTAAATAATTCACCCCTCCACTTT	CASSLKQGTLNNSPLHF
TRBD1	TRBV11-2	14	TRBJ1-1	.	TGTGCCAGCTCACCGGGACAGGGGTACACTGAAGCTTTCTTT	CASSPGQGYTEAFF
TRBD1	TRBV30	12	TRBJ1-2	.	TGTGCCTCAACCGGACAGGTCCTAGGCTACACCTTC	CASTGQVLGYTF
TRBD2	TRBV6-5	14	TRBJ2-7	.	TGTGCCAGCAAAGGGACTAGTTTGTCCTACGAGCAGTACTTC	CASKGTSLSYEQYF
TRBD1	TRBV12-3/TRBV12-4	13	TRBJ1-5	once	TGTGCCAGCAGTCCAACAGGGGCCCAGCCCCAGCATTTT	CASSPTGAQPQHF
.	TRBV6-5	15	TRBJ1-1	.	TGTGCCAGCAGTTACAATTCCGGGACTAGTTATGAAGCTTTCTTT	CASSYNSGTSYEAFF
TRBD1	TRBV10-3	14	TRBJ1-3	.	TGTGCCATCAGTGAGGCGACAGGGGCAGACACCATATATTTT	CAISEATGADTIYF
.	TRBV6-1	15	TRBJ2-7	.	TGTGCCAGCAGTGAAGGCCCAGCAGGTTCGTATAAGCAGTACTTC	CASSEGPAGSYKQYF
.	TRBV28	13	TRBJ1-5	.	TGTGCCAGCATGCTAGGATTTAATCAGCCCCAGCATTTT	CASMLGFNQPQHF
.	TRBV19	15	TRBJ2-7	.	TGTGCCAGTAGTAGGGGGCAGTTCGGTTCCTACGAGCAGTACTTC	CASSRGQFGSYEQYF
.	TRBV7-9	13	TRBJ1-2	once	TGTGCCAGCACCCAGGGGACACTCAGGAGCTACACCTTC	CASTQGTLRSYTF
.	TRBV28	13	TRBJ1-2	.	TGTGCCAGCAGTCATGACAGCGAGTATGGCTACACCTTC	CASSHDSEYGYTF
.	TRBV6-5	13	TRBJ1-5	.	TGTGCCAGCGGGGCGGGGGGCAATCAGCCCCAGCATTTT	CASGAGGNQPQHF
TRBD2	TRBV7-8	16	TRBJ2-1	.	TGTGCCAGCAGCTTAGCCCGGACTAGCGGGAGTCTTGAGCAGTTCTTC	CASSLARTSGSLEQFF
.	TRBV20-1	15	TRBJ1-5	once	TGCAGTGCTAGTCAGGGGCAGGGAAACAATCAGCCCCAGCATTTT	CSASQGQGNNQPQHF
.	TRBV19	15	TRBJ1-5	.	TGTGCCAGTAGTATACCCCCGGGTTTACGGCAGCCCCAGCATTTT	CASSIPPGLRQPQHF
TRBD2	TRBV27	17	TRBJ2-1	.	TGTGCCAGCAGCAGGACTAGCGGGAGCAGTTCCTACAATGAGCAGTTCTTC	CASSRTSGSSSYNEQFF
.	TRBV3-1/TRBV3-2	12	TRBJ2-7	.	TGTGCCAGCAGCCAAGCAGAATACGAGCAGTACTTC	CASSQAEYEQYF
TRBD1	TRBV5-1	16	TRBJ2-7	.	TGCGCCAGCAGCGCAAGACAGGGGGCTTTTCCCTACGAGCAGTACTTC	CASSARQGAFPYEQYF
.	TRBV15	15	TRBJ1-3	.	TGTGCCACCAGCAGAGATCAGGGAACTGGAAACACCATATATTTT	CATSRDQGTGNTIYF
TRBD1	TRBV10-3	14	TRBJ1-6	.	TGTGCCATCTTTTCCGGACAGGCTGGGTCACCCCTCCACTTT	CAIFSGQAGSPLHF
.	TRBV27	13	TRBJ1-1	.	TGTGCCAGCAGTTTATACCGAGAAAGCGAAGCTTTCTTT	CASSLYRESEAFF
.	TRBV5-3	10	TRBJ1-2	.	TGTGCCAGAAGCTTGGGGCACTACACCTTC	CARSLGHYTF
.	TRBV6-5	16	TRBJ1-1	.	TGTGCCAGCAGTTACTCGTTAGACCCAATCGGGACTGAAGCTTTCTTT	CASSYSLDPIGTEAFF
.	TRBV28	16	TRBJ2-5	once	TGTGCCAGCAGCTCGGAATGGGCGGGGGCCGGTCGGACCCAGTACTTC	CASSSEWAGAGRTQYF
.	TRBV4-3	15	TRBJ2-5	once	TGCGCCAGCAGCCAAGGGGCCAGCAGACAAGAGACCCAGTACTTC	CASSQGASRQETQYF
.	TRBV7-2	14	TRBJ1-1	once	TGTGCCAGCAGCCCGGGATTCGGGGACACTGAAGCTTTCTTT	CASSPGFGDTEAFF
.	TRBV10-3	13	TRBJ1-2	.	TGTGCCATCAGTGGGGGGGTCCTTGAGCGCTACACCTTC	CAISGGVLERYTF
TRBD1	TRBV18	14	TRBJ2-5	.	TGTGCCAGCTCACCCGGGACAGCACAAGAGACCCAGTACTTC	CASSPGTAQETQYF
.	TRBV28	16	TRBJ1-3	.	TGTGCCAGCAGTTCCCCGACAGTCGGAGATGGAAACACCATATATTTT	CASSSPTVGDGNTIYF
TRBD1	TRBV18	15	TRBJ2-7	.	TGTGCCAGCTCCCCAGCCGGGACAGCTCCCTACGAGCAGTACTTC	CASSPAGTAPYEQYF
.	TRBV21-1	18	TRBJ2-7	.	TGTGCCAGCAGCAACCCGACTAGCGGGGGCCACCCGGCCTACGAGCAGTACTTC	CASSNPTSGGHPAYEQYF
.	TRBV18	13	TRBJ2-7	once	TGTGCCAGCTCACCCGCGAGCTCCTACGAGCAGTACTTC	CASSPASSYEQYF